Following are 13 T cell receptor beta chains from one sample sequenced in a study of molecular identifiers for immune sequencing clone quantification. TCRdb re-derived calls from the PCR reads in MiXCR, one entry per CDR3 protein. Of about 500,000 distinct CDR3 sequences listed, around 25% were seen once; the top ten hold roughly 0.79%. Specimen: naive CD8+ T cells from blood, with Jurkat cell RNA spiked in. Subset described: FACS-sorted CD8+CD4-CCR7+CD45RA+ naive T cells. These receptors were obtained from a human donor in good health. Some libraries in this study had Jurkat cell RNA spiked in.

Of note for this clonotype: This may stem from a read error, because a much larger clone lies one nucleotide away. The gene calls are TRBV7-2 and TRBJ2-5; D remains unclear. The germline V gene encodes CDR1 SGHTA and CDR2 FQGNSA. The CDR3 length is 14 residues. The CDR3 loop is CASSSTGNQESQYF. The CDR3 DNA reads TGTGCCAGCAGTTCCACGGGCAACCAAGAGTCCCAGTACTTC.

This clonotype has just a few counts. V usage is TRBV5-6 and J usage is TRBJ2-7; D is unclear. Per germline, CDR1 SGHDT and CDR2 YYEEEE. CDR3 size: 14 residues. Trimming removed 0 bases at V and 5 bases at J, with 12 bases between. DNA for the CDR3: TGTGCCAGCAGCTTGGACATCTTACCCGACGAGCAGTACTTC. Translating it yields CASSLDILPDEQYF. The complete variable domain, with remaining parts taken from reference TRBV5-6 and TRBJ2-7, reads DAGVTQSPTHLIKTRGQQVTLRCSPKSGHDTVSWYQQALGQGPQFIFQYYEEEERQRGNFPDRFSGHQFPNYSSELNVNALLLGDSALYLCASSLDILPDEQYFGPGTRLTVT.

This clonotype was seen ten or more times. The CDR3: CSVVVTGELFF. The CDR3 coding sequence is TGCAGCGTTGTAGTCACCGGGGAGCTGTTTTTT. The genes are TRBV29-1 and TRBJ2-2; D gene ambiguous. CDR3 length: 11 amino acids. Per the germline V gene, CDR1 is SQVTM and CDR2 is ANQGSEA. V was cut by 4 bases and J by 4 bases, with 4 bases left in between.

This sequence joins TRBV30 and TRBJ1-2, with 11 bases identical to TRBD1. The CDR3 runs 17 residues. Looked up from germline, CDR1 is GTSNPN and CDR2 is SVGIG (reference sequence). V lost 0 bases, J lost 6 bases, and 12 bases stayed unmatched. CDR3: CAWSVWSLDRGRDGYTF. The CDR3 region has the DNA TGTGCCTGGAGTGTATGGAGCTTGGACAGGGGGCGGGATGGCTACACCTTC.

The table lists this clonotype with many counts. This chain joins TRBV28 and TRBJ2-7; TRBD1 matches at 11 bases. This CDR3 is 14 amino acids long. V trimming: 6 bases; J trimming: 7 bases; junction bases outside the gene matches: 8. Germline assignment: CDR1 MDHEN and CDR2 SYDVKM. CDR3 region: CASSFGQGAREQYF. For the CDR3, the DNA is TGTGCCAGCAGCTTCGGACAGGGGGCCCGTGAGCAGTACTTC.

This clonotype showed up many times. This chain uses TRBV29-1 with TRBJ2-7, with D perhaps given as TRBD1 or TRBD2 (6 bases each). The germline V gene has CDR1 SQVTM and CDR2 ANQGSEA. The CDR3 extends over 14 amino acids. The V end was cut by 5 bases, the J end by 1 base, with 15 bases between. CDR3 sequence reads: CSVSGGRWSYEQYF. CDR3 coding DNA: TGCAGCGTTTCTGGGGGGCGTTGGTCCTACGAGCAGTACTTC.

On this clonotype: A much larger clone lies a single base off, so this may be a read error. The J gene is TRBJ2-3, the V gene TRBV13; TRBD2 matches at 8 bases. The CDR3 is made up of 18 amino acids. From germline, CDR1 is PRHDT and CDR2 FYEKMQ (reference sequence). The CDR3 region is CASSLGLGGGGTADTQNF. Here the CDR3 DNA reads TGTGCCAGCAGCTTAGGACTCGGTGGCGGGGGGACCGCAGATACGCAGAATTTT.

For this clonotype: This may stem from a read error, because a much larger clone lies one nucleotide away. Likely a read error: the CDR3 ends without its conserved phenylalanine or tryptophan. This chain joins TRBV29-1 and TRBJ2-7; D perhaps matches TRBD1 (8 bases). CDR1 and CDR2 from the germline V gene are SQVTM and ANQGSEA. CDR3 length: 13 residues. Trimming pared 6 bases from V and 1 base from J, leaving 13 bases between. CDR3 sequence: CSVSGDRSYEQYL. CDR3 sequence (DNA): TGCAGCGTCAGCGGGGACAGGTCCTACGAGCAGTACCTC.

The J gene is TRBJ2-7, the V gene TRBV28, with 9 bases identical to TRBD1. The germline V gene has CDR1 MDHEN and CDR2 SYDVKM. The CDR3 is 16 residues long. Germline trimming cut 5 bases from V and 0 bases from J; bases unmatched to any gene: 8. CDR3 in DNA: TGTGCCAGCAGTCTTGACAGGGGGTGGAGCTCCTACGAGCAGTACTTC. Amino acids: CASSLDRGWSSYEQYF.

Details on this clonotype: Given a much more abundant clone one base away, this may be a read error. The CDR3: CASSELQGLDEQSF. The DNA for the CDR3 is TGTGCCAGCAGTGAACTGCAGGGGTTAGATGAGCAGTCCTTC. The chain is built from TRBV2 and TRBJ2-1; a possible D gene is TRBD1 (6 bases). This CDR3 is 14 amino acids long. The germline V gene encodes CDR1 SNHLY and CDR2 FYNNEI.

This clonotype turned up a few times. The V and J genes are TRBV6-5 and TRBJ1-3, with D unresolved. Germline V lookup: CDR1 MNHEY, CDR2 SVGAGI. With 4 bases removed from V and 4 bases from J, the gap between germline ends came to 20 bases. The CDR3 is 17 amino acids. The CDR3 DNA reads as TGTGCCAGCAGTTTCAACAGTGTCGCCCCCCTCGGAAACACCATATATTTT. This codes for CASSFNSVAPLGNTIYF.

Note on this clonotype: Possible read error: a much larger clone is one base away. J is TRBJ1-2 and V is TRBV6-6; maybe TRBD1 (6 bases). V lost 5 bases and J 5 bases, leaving 18 bases between the germline ends. Germline CDR1 reads MNHNY; CDR2 reads SVGAGI (reference sequence). This CDR3 comprises 15 residues. In nucleotides, the CDR3 is TGTGCCAGCAGTCCTCTACGGGGGGCTAGGTATGGCTACACCTTC. The encoded protein is CASSPLRGARYGYTF.

This clonotype appeared many times. The chain joins TRBV21-1 to TRBJ1-5. TRBV21-1 is shown as a pseudogene. CDR3 size: 12 residues. The CDR3 nucleotides are TGTGCCCAGCGTCGGAGGGTTCAGCCCCAGCATTTT. Its protein product is CAQRRRVQPQHF.